This T cell receptor (beta chain) originates from a study of early T cells in non-severe SARS-CoV-2 infection. Study background: Sequencing of bulk RNA from unsorted whole blood was done, without chain pairing. Study-level results: A preference for anti-spike CD8 responses marked VDJdb matching, which missed private and CD4 specificities.

The ends lost 0 bases at V and 9 bases at J; junction bases unmatched: 8. The CDR3 runs to 15 residues. This clonotype turned up a few times. Its target is not known. Individual cDNA molecules received unique molecular identifiers during library preparation. Each CDR3 protein gets one entry after TCRdb re-called the 5' RACE reads with MiXCR. The table lists 20,000 to 30,000 distinct CDR3 sequences, roughly 4% of them singletons. The TCR sequence derives from an adult who was a healthcare worker with PCR-confirmed SARS-CoV-2 infection or an uninfected control (not recorded which). The sample was whole blood. The chain has TRBV12-3 or TRBV12-4 and TRBJ2-1, with 7 bases that match TRBD2. The CDR3 is CASSLAYSGYGEQFF. The CDR3 DNA reads as TGTGCCAGCAGTTTAGCTTATAGCGGGTATGGTGAGCAGTTCTTC.